Sequencing of this T cell receptor beta chain was carried out in a study of T cell clones after liver transplantation. Whole-study results and caveats: Circulating graft-donor-reactive CD4 TCRbeta sequences fell significantly post-transplant in 5 of 8 subjects.

The germline gives CDR1 SNHLY, CDR2 FYNNEI. This CDR3 has 15 amino acids. V was pared by 7 bases and J by 0 bases, with 15 bases between. Method: immunoSEQ multiplex PCR; TCRdb's copy keeps in-frame clones and lacks some. The sample carries tens of thousands of clones, 75% to 90% recorded once. Comments on this clone: Its antigen remains unidentified.

This sequence was found in a human patient who received a liver transplant. Some T cells may have come from the graft donor. The rearrangement links TRBV2 to TRBJ1-1; D ambiguous. The input for sequencing was CD4+ T cells from blood, taken 12 months after liver transplant. CDR3: CASTKKSGVNTEAFF. The CDR3 bases are TGTGCCAGCACCAAAAAGTCTGGGGTGAACACTGAAGCTTTCTTT.